The subject of this entry is one T cell receptor (beta chain). Trimming cost V 8 bases and J 2 bases, with 12 bases left between them. CDR1 LNHDA and CDR2 SQIVND come from the germline V gene (reference sequence). The CDR3 is 14 residues long. The record originates from a study of T cells in Graves' hyperthyroidism and ophthalmopathy. Using RNA transcripts as the source, TCR beta CDR3 regions were amplified. The HTBI primer set drove a first-round RT-PCR of the TCR CDR3. TCRdb fed the multiplex PCR reads into MiXCR, producing one record per CDR3 protein. The table lists fewer than 900,000 distinct CDR3 sequences, roughly a sixth of them singletons. Diagnosis of hyperthyroidism was new in patients aged 18 to 65, and its duration was under 2 months. Diagnostic assessment was based on clinical symptoms, serum thyroxine and TRAb, thyroid ultrasound and orbital computed tomography.

The sample comprised blood. The clonotype was recovered from a woman between 50 and 59 years old with Graves' hyperthyroidism that later progressed to Graves' ophthalmopathy. The chain has TRBV19 and TRBJ1-4, with D perhaps matching TRBD1 (5 bases). This CDR3 reads CASGSTDTNEKLFF. The CDR3 DNA sequence: TGTGCCAGTGGCTCGACAGATACTAATGAAAAACTGTTTTTT.